In this sample, the clone carrying this T cell receptor (beta chain) turned up a few times. Its matching antigen is unknown. Treatment described: approximately 11-day PBMC culture with coronavirus spike peptide pools or control peptides (ViraFEST assay). These data belong to a study of vaccination and CD4 T cells after COVID-19. Study background: Typically, post-vaccine samples were obtained a median about 79 days after dose two, within a range of 14 to 241. Stimulation of cells relied on overlapping spike peptides derived from SARS-CoV-2, HCoV-NL63, HCoV-OC43 and HCoV-229E.

V was pared by 5 bases and J by 6 bases, with 9 bases of the junction left unmatched. The length of the CDR3 is 15 residues. Per germline, CDR1 SEHNR and CDR2 FQNEAQ (reference sequence). At the Johns Hopkins FTIC core, DNA taken from cultured CD4+ T cells was sequenced by way of the Oncomine TCR Beta short-read assay. TCRdb re-derived calls from the PCR reads in MiXCR, one entry per CDR3 protein. The sample contains approximately 16,000 distinct CDR3 sequences, 44% of which appear only once. The chain couples TRBV7-9 to TRBJ2-1, with 8 bases that match TRBD1. This clonotype originated in a human donor who had recovered from COVID-19. The sequences come from CD4+ T cells from blood, cultured in vitro, collected after SARS-CoV-2 vaccination. The CDR3 region has the DNA TGTGCCAGCAGCCCAGGGGGACAGGATATCAATGAGCAGTTCTTC. Translation: CASSPGGQDINEQFF.